Listed here are 18 T cell receptor beta chains from one sample, sequenced in a study of OX40 agonist ivuxolimab in advanced cancers. Produced via immunoSEQ multiplex PCR; TCRdb's table is partial and in-frame only. The top ten hold about 1.7% of the sample, which has around 69,000 clones, around 83% seen once. The source was CD4+ or CD8+ T cells sorted from blood, collected in a trial of the OX40 agonist ivuxolimab. The receptors shown here come from an adult with an advanced solid tumor such as melanoma, head and neck, liver or kidney cancer.

V and J are TRBV10-3 and TRBJ1-1; 11 bases agree with TRBD1. CDR1 is ENHRY, CDR2 SYGVKD, per germline. This CDR3 has 16 amino acids. The J segment lost 5 bases and the V segment lost 4 bases, leaving 9 bases of the junction unmatched. CDR3 protein: CAISARTGGIGTEAFF. In DNA form, the CDR3 reads TGTGCCATCAGTGCAAGGACAGGGGGCATAGGGACTGAAGCTTTCTTT.

The gene calls are TRBV2 and TRBJ2-7; 7 bases map to TRBD1. In germline, CDR1 is SNHLY, CDR2 FYNNEI. This CDR3 is 15 amino acids long. With 4 bases clipped from V and 6 bases from J, the junction kept 12 bases outside the gene matches. The CDR3 sequence: CASSGVVTGPSEQYF. In DNA, the CDR3 is TGTGCCAGCAGTGGGGTCGTGACAGGGCCTTCCGAGCAGTACTTC.

The chain recombines TRBV12-5 with TRBJ2-2, with 9 bases lining up with TRBD2. The junction had 0 bases not matched to a gene; V was cut back by 3 bases and J by 4 bases. The V gene's germline CDR1 is LGHNT and CDR2 FRNRAP. The CDR3 is 14 residues long. Here the CDR3 reads CASGLAGGTGELFF. In DNA, the CDR3 is TGTGCTAGTGGTTTAGCGGGAGGCACCGGGGAGCTGTTTTTT.

The chain recombines TRBV6-1 with TRBJ2-7, with 7 bases that match TRBD2. There are 14 residues in the CDR3. Trimming cost V 8 bases and J 1 base; bases outside gene matches: 8. The germline CDR1 and CDR2 sequences are MNHNS and SASEGT. CDR3 DNA: TGTGCCAGCCAGCGGGGACCCGCGTCCTACGAGCAGTACTTC. It is translated as CASQRGPASYEQYF.

The chain is built from TRBV7-2 and TRBJ2-1; 7 positions agree with TRBD2. There are 15 residues in the CDR3. CDR1 and CDR2 from the germline V gene are SGHTA and FQGNSA. Unmatched junction bases numbered 2, after V lost 3 bases and J lost 0 bases. CDR3 bases: TGTGCCAGCAGCTTTAGGACTAGCTCCTACAATGAGCAGTTCTTC. It encodes CASSFRTSSYNEQFF.

The CDR3 nucleotides read TGCGCCAGCAGCTGGAAGACTAGCGGGAGAACAGATACGCAGTATTTT. Its translation is CASSWKTSGRTDTQYF. This sequence joins TRBV5-1 and TRBJ2-3; 12 bases match TRBD2. With 3 bases clipped from V and 3 bases from J, the junction kept 5 bases outside the gene matches. CDR3 length: 16 residues. Germline CDR1 is SGHRS and CDR2 is YFSETQ.

The gene calls are TRBV13 and TRBJ2-5; perhaps D is TRBD1 or TRBD2 (5 bases each). Deletions cut 5 bases from V and 1 base from J, with 14 bases between. This CDR3 has 15 residues. CDR1 is PRHDT and CDR2 is FYEKMQ in the germline V gene (reference sequence). The DNA for the CDR3 is TGTGCCAGCAGCCCCGGTTTAGGGACCCAAGAGACCCAGTACTTC. It yields the protein CASSPGLGTQETQYF. The complete variable domain, with remaining parts taken from reference TRBV13 and TRBJ2-5, reads AAGVIQSPRHLIKEKRETATLKCYPIPRHDTVYWYQQGPGQDPQFLISFYEKMQSDKGSIPDRFSAQQFSDYHSELNMSSLELGDSALYFCASSPGLGTQETQYFGPGTRLLVL.

The V call is TRBV11-2, the J call TRBJ1-3; D possibly corresponds to TRBD1 (6 bases). With 5 bases removed from V and 1 base from J, the gap between germline ends came to 15 bases. The germline CDR1 and CDR2 sequences are SGHAT and FQNNGV. The CDR3 is made up of 16 amino acids. CDR3 sequence: CASSPQGGWSGNTIYF. The CDR3 region has the DNA TGTGCCAGCAGCCCCCAAGGGGGGTGGTCTGGAAACACCATATATTTT.

This sequence joins TRBV19 and TRBJ2-2, with no clear D. In germline, CDR1 is LNHDA, CDR2 SQIVND (reference sequence). This CDR3 is 16 amino acids long. The V and J ends lost 1 base and 4 bases respectively, with 13 bases between them. CDR3 nucleotides: TGTGCCAGTAGTATAGCCCCGGACGGTGTCACCGGGGAGCTGTTTTTT. It encodes CASSIAPDGVTGELFF.

The chain couples TRBV4-3 to TRBJ1-3, with D possibly being TRBD1 (5 bases). Germline CDR1 is LGHNA and CDR2 is YSLEER. With 0 bases removed from V and 1 base from J, the gap between germline ends came to 13 bases. This CDR3 has 17 residues. This CDR3 is CASSQDTGSDSGNTIYF. DNA of the CDR3: TGCGCCAGCAGCCAAGATACAGGAAGCGATTCTGGAAACACCATATATTTT.

This clone appeared a single time. The chain links TRBV5-4 to TRBJ2-1, with D possibly TRBD1 on 5 matching bases. Between the trimmed V and J ends, which lost 0 bases and 7 bases, there was a span of 8 bases. The length of the CDR3 is 13 residues. The germline CDR1 and CDR2 sequences are SGHNT and YYREEE (reference sequence). CDR3 in DNA: TGTGCCAGCAGCTTGGCGACAGTTAATGAGCAGTTCTTC. Translating gives CASSLATVNEQFF.

The rearrangement uses TRBV7-2 and TRBJ1-1; 7 bases fit TRBD1. CDR1 is SGHTA and CDR2 is FQGNSA in the germline V gene. V lost 0 bases and J lost 2; bases outside the gene matches: 6. CDR3 length: 16 amino acids. The CDR3 here is CASSLAQGVLNTEAFF. CDR3 sequence (DNA): TGTGCCAGCAGCTTAGCCCAGGGGGTCCTCAACACTGAAGCTTTCTTT.

The CDR3 bases are TGTGCCAGCAGCTCCCCGACAGCGAACACTGAAGCTTTCTTT. The encoded protein is CASSSPTANTEAFF. The chain combines TRBV7-9 with TRBJ1-1, with D tentatively TRBD1 (5 bases). Germline CDR1 reads SEHNR; CDR2 reads FQNEAQ (reference sequence). The CDR3 has 14 amino acids. Trimming removed 4 bases at V and 1 base at J, with 10 bases between.

This chain joins TRBV7-8 and TRBJ2-3, with TRBD2 as a possible D gene (6 bases). The germline V and J ends were trimmed by 5 bases and 0 bases, with 15 bases remaining between them. The germline V gene encodes CDR1 SGHVS and CDR2 FQNEAQ. The CDR3 contains 16 residues. The CDR3 spells CASSQLAAVSTDTQYF. As DNA, the CDR3 is TGTGCCAGCAGCCAACTAGCTGCGGTTAGCACAGATACGCAGTATTTT.

This clone was picked up one time. V usage is TRBV5-1 and J usage is TRBJ1-2; the match to TRBD1 covers 8 bases. Germline values: CDR1 SGHRS, CDR2 YFSETQ. Germline trimming cut 4 bases from V and 4 bases from J; bases unmatched to any gene: 9. The CDR3 is made up of 15 amino acids. The CDR3 coding sequence is TGCGCCAGCAGCGCGACAGGGGATTACAGCTATGGCTACACCTTC. Amino acid sequence: CASSATGDYSYGYTF.

The rearrangement uses TRBV4-3 and TRBJ2-1, with D tentatively TRBD1 (6 bases). The CDR3 spans 14 residues. Trimming removed 3 bases from V and 4 bases from J, with 10 bases in between. Looked up from germline, CDR1 is LGHNA and CDR2 is YSLEER. CDR3 coding DNA: TGCGCCAGCAGCCAGCTCCAGGGGTACAATGAGCAGTTCTTC. Its translation: CASSQLQGYNEQFF.

This clone was seen a handful of times. The chain combines TRBV9 with TRBJ2-7; possible D gene TRBD2, 5 bases. V gave up 2 bases and J gave up 4 bases, with 13 bases separating them. Germline-derived CDR1 and CDR2 are SGDLS and YYNGEE. CDR3 length: 14 residues. As DNA, the CDR3 is TGTGCCAGCAGCGTTAAGCGGAGCCATTACGAGCAGTACTTC. This codes for CASSVKRSHYEQYF.

The J gene is TRBJ1-6, the V gene TRBV28, with D unclear. Germline V gives CDR1 MDHEN, CDR2 SYDVKM. Trimming took off 6 bases at V and 4 bases at J, with 10 bases between the two ends. The CDR3 is made up of 14 amino acids. As DNA, the CDR3 is TGTGCCAGCAGCGCGACGAGGTATAATTCACCCCTCCACTTT. This gives the protein CASSATRYNSPLHF.